Listed below are T cell receptor beta chains from one sample, sequenced in a study of response to subunit inactivated influenza vaccine. TCRdb fed the RT-PCR reads into MiXCR, producing one record per CDR3 protein. The sample gives some 180,000 distinct CDR3 sequences, 9.2% of which show up once; 9.5% to 13% is in the top ten. The specimen comprised non-naive T cells sorted from PBMCs, sampled on the day of vaccination. These receptors were obtained from a man aged 45-60 years who received an inactivated influenza vaccine. The CDR3 runs from the conserved cysteine through the conserved F or W. D genes are given only for firm matches. Rows give clone size only sometimes, using once, few, many, or a class for an expanded clone.

TRBJ2-2 NA TRBV10-3 NA TGTGCCATCAGTGAGTCTTCAAGCACAGTTTTATGGACCGGGGAGCTGTTTTTT CAISESSSTVLWTGELFF
TRBJ2-1 few TRBV15 NA TGTGCCACCAGCAAGGGGGGCTGGATCGAGCAGTTCTTC CATSKGGWIEQFF
TRBJ2-7 few TRBV30 NA TGTGCCTGGGCCCGAGGGGGGTCGAGGAACGAGCAGTACTTC CAWARGGSRNEQYF
TRBJ2-5 few TRBV4-2 TRBD2 TGTGCCAGCAGCCCGGGACTAGCGGGGGGGATAGGAGAGACCCAGTACTTC CASSPGLAGGIGETQYF
TRBJ2-3 many TRBV6-1 NA TGTGCCAGCAACGGAGGGACCACAGATACGCAGTATTTT CASNGGTTDTQYF
TRBJ1-1 NA TRBV7-6 NA TGTGCCAGCAGTCCTGGGTCCGCCGCAGCTTTCTTT CASSPGSAAAFF
TRBJ2-1 NA TRBV2 TRBD2 TGTGCCAGCAGTGAACGTATCGGGCTAGCGGTCCTGGATGAGCAGTTCTTC CASSERIGLAVLDEQFF
TRBJ1-6 few TRBV7-9 TRBD1 TGTGCCAGCAGCCTCGACAGGGAGAATTCACCCCTCCACTTT CASSLDRENSPLHF
TRBJ2-3 few TRBV30 NA TGTGCCTGGAGTGTACAGCAAGATACGCAGTATTTT CAWSVQQDTQYF
TRBJ2-7 many TRBV6-1 TRBD1 TGTGCCAGCAGACGCCGGGACAGCGTTTCCTACGAGCAGTACTTC CASRRRDSVSYEQYF
TRBJ2-2 NA TRBV19 TRBD2 TGTGCCAGTAGTCCGACTAGCGGGAGGACCGGGGAGCTGTTTTTT CASSPTSGRTGELFF
TRBJ1-5 few TRBV12-3/TRBV12-4 TRBD1 TGTGCCAGCAGCCTGACAGGGGGTTTCAATCAGCCCCAGCATTTT CASSLTGGFNQPQHF
TRBJ1-1 many TRBV6-2/TRBV6-3 NA TGTGCCAGCAGCACCCTGTGGGGGACTGAAGCTTTCTTT CASSTLWGTEAFF
TRBJ1-1 many TRBV25-1 NA TGTGCCAGCAGTGGCCACGGCCTCGCTGAAGCTTTCTTT CASSGHGLAEAFF
TRBJ1-5 few TRBV27 NA TGTGCCAGCTCCTACAGGGCTAATCAGCCCCAGCATTTT CASSYRANQPQHF
TRBJ2-3 NA TRBV28 TRBD2 TGTGCCAGTACTAGCGGTAGCACAGATACGCAGTATTTT CASTSGSTDTQYF
TRBJ2-7 NA TRBV29-1 NA TGCAGCGTTGAGGATAGCCGCTACGAGCAGTACTTC CSVEDSRYEQYF
TRBJ2-5 few TRBV20-1 TRBD2 TGCAGTGCTAGCGGGACTAGCGGGGGGCCATTGGAGACCCAGTACTTC CSASGTSGGPLETQYF
TRBJ1-5 many TRBV4-2 NA TGTGCCAGCAGCCAAGATAGGACCTATAGCAATCAGCCCCAGCATTTT CASSQDRTYSNQPQHF
TRBJ2-4 NA TRBV3-1 TRBD2 TGTGCCAGCAGCCGAATGCTCCCGGGACTAGCGGGGGGAGTGGACAAAAACATTCAGTACTTC CASSRMLPGLAGGVDKNIQYF
TRBJ1-6 NA TRBV15 NA TGTGCCACCAGCAGAGATCCTCGACAGTCTAATTCACCCCTCCACTTT CATSRDPRQSNSPLHF
TRBJ1-1 NA TRBV20-1 TRBD1 TGCAGTGCTTGGGACAGGCAGAACACTGAAGCTTTCTTT CSAWDRQNTEAFF
TRBJ2-1 few TRBV7-9 TRBD1 TGTGCCAGCAGCGACAGGGGGCGCTTCAATGAGCAGTTCTTC CASSDRGRFNEQFF
TRBJ2-3 many TRBV20-1 TRBD2 TGCAGTGCCCTAGCGACTAGCGGGGGAGATACGCAGTATTTT CSALATSGGDTQYF
TRBJ2-5 many TRBV29-1 NA TGCAGCCAGGGGACCCCCGACCAAGAGACCCAGTACTTC CSQGTPDQETQYF
TRBJ2-1 NA TRBV5-1 TRBD2 TGCGCCAGCAGCTTGGGTTCTAGCGGGTCAACTCTCAATGAGCAGTTCTTC CASSLGSSGSTLNEQFF
TRBJ2-1 few TRBV14 TRBD1 TGTGCCAGCAGCCAATGGGGACAGTCCTACAATGAGCAGTTCTTC CASSQWGQSYNEQFF
TRBJ1-4 many TRBV12-3/TRBV12-4 NA TGTGCCAGCAGTATGCGGACTGACTCTAATGAAAAACTGTTTTTT CASSMRTDSNEKLFF
TRBJ2-5 many TRBV28 TRBD1 TGTGCCAGCAGTTTAGGCCAAAGGACAGGGGCTGTGGAGACCCAGTACTTC CASSLGQRTGAVETQYF
TRBJ1-1 many TRBV12-3/TRBV12-4 TRBD1 TGTGCCAGCACCCAGAGGCCCGGGACAGAACAAGCTTTCTTT CASTQRPGTEQAFF
TRBJ2-7 NA TRBV27 NA TGTGCCAGCAGTTGGACGGCCTTTGATGCCTACGAGCAGTACTTC CASSWTAFDAYEQYF
TRBJ2-1 few TRBV20-1 TRBD2 TGCAGTGCTAGAGAAGGTAGCGGGAGGGTTAGGAATGAGCAGTTCTTC CSAREGSGRVRNEQFF